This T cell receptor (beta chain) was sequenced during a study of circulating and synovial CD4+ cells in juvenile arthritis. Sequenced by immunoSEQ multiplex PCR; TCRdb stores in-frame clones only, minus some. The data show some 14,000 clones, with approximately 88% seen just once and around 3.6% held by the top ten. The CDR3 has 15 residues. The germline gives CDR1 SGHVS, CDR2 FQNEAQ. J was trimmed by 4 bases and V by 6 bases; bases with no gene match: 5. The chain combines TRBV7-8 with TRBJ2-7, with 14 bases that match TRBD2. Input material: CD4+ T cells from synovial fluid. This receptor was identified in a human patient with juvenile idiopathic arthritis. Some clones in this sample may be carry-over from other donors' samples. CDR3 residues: CASSQTSGGAYEQYF. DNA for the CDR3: TGTGCCAGCAGTCAGACTAGCGGGGGGGCATACGAGCAGTACTTC.